These 18 T cell receptor beta chains were sequenced from one sample in a study of regulatory T cells in long-lasting Graves disease (dated by TCRdb to 2020 to 2023). The library was generated by multiplex PCR. Sequencing was performed on an Illumina HiSeq 4000. TCR beta libraries were built with iRepertoire HTBI primers and Arm-PCR amplification of CDR3 regions. TCRdb's own reprocessing of the public reads used fastp at Q25 and MiXCR and kept productive beta chains. Entries that share a CDR3 protein sequence are merged under the most common genes and DNA. Across this sample there are more than 350,000 distinct CDR3 sequences, with 21% seen only once. The ten largest account for 13% to 15% of the sample. This specimen's time point label, per the study, means: persistent/refractory GD, antithyroid drugs over 5 years with positive TRAb. For both TCR sequencing and RNA sequencing, RNA was extracted from PBMCs using TRIzol.

The sample was peripheral blood mononuclear cells (PBMCs), taken when the disease was refractory, from a patient treated with antithyroid drugs. The receptors shown here come from a female donor with Graves disease.

This clonotype was counted many times. This chain joins TRBV29-1 and TRBJ2-5, with 7 bases that match TRBD1. CDR1 is SQVTM, CDR2 ANQGSEA, per germline. The CDR3 consists of 13 residues. V dropped 8 bases and J dropped 11; count of bases not matched to a gene: 17. The CDR3 DNA sequence: TGCAGCACATTAACAGGGGAGTTCGGTCGACAGTACTTC. Amino acids: CSTLTGEFGRQYF.

The J gene is TRBJ2-7, the V gene TRBV10-3; 9 bases fit TRBD1. The CDR3 spans 12 residues. CDR1 is ENHRY, CDR2 SYGVKD, per germline. The V and J ends lost 8 bases and 5 bases, in that order; junction bases with no gene match: 4. CDR3 sequence reads: CAIGQGYNEQYF. DNA of the CDR3: TGTGCCATCGGACAGGGGTACAACGAGCAGTACTTC.

This clonotype was recorded a few times. The CDR3 bases are TGTGCCACCAGCCCGGGAGGTGGGGCCAACGTCCTGACTTTC. Its protein is CATSPGGGANVLTF. The genes are TRBV15 and TRBJ2-6; TRBD2 agrees at 7 bases. The CDR3 contains 14 residues. V lost 5 bases, J lost 3 bases, and 1 base stayed unmatched. Germline CDR1 is LNHNV and CDR2 is YYDKDF (reference sequence).

This clonotype occurred many times. The chain joins TRBV20-1 to TRBJ1-2, with 9 bases matching TRBD1. Trimming cost V 4 bases and J 8 bases; bases outside gene matches: 8. The V gene's germline CDR1 is DFQATT and CDR2 SNEGSKA (reference sequence). This CDR3 region has 13 residues. CDR3 loop: CSATTGGADGYTF. The CDR3 nucleotides are TGCAGTGCTACTACAGGGGGCGCGGACGGCTACACCTTC.

This clonotype was detected a few times. This chain uses TRBV19 with TRBJ2-3, with 11 nucleotides matching TRBD2. The germline V gene has CDR1 LNHDA and CDR2 SQIVND (reference sequence). Trimming at V came to 2 bases and at J to 3 bases, leaving 7 bases not matched to a gene. This CDR3 region has 17 residues. CDR3 bases: TGTGCCAGTAGTATACGGCTAGCGGGAGGAGATACAGATACGCAGTATTTT. Translating it yields CASSIRLAGGDTDTQYF.

In regard to this clonotype: This may be a read error, as it is one base from a much larger clone. This rearrangement joins TRBV6-1 to TRBJ2-7, with D perhaps matching TRBD1 or TRBD2 (5 bases each). V lost 6 bases to trimming and J lost 6 bases, with 12 bases between them. The CDR3 extends over 12 amino acids. Germline V lookup: CDR1 MNHNS, CDR2 SASEGT. CDR3 residues: CASSLRDGEQYF. The CDR3, as DNA: TGTGCCAGCAGCCTCAGGGACGGCGAGCAGTACTTC.

This clonotype was seen a handful of times. The CDR3 DNA sequence: TGCGCCAGCAGCGGCCGGGACAGGGGGACGGCGGCGGACGAGCAGTACTTC. As protein: CASSGRDRGTAADEQYF. V is TRBV5-1 and J is TRBJ2-7, with 11 bases lining up with TRBD1. Germline CDR1 and CDR2: SGHRS and YFSETQ. V trimming: 4 bases; J trimming: 5 bases; junction bases outside the gene matches: 14. The CDR3 runs to 17 residues.

In its sample, this clonotype was seen many times. The chain couples TRBV28 to TRBJ2-7, with TRBD1 matching over 7 bases. From germline, CDR1 is MDHEN and CDR2 SYDVKM. The trim removed 5 bases at V and 3 bases at J, leaving 7 bases unmatched. CDR3 length equals 14 residues. CDR3 in amino acids: CASSAGTDYYEQYF. The CDR3 bases are TGTGCCAGCAGTGCCGGGACAGATTACTACGAGCAGTACTTC.

This clonotype appeared many times. The rearrangement links TRBV12-3 or TRBV12-4 to TRBJ2-7; 8 bases align to TRBD1. V dropped 2 bases and J dropped 6; count of bases not matched to a gene: 9. This CDR3 region has 15 residues. CDR3 in DNA: TGTGCCAGCAGTTTATTAACCGACAGGGGTGGCGAGCAGTACTTC. Translated, it gives CASSLLTDRGGEQYF.

The genes are TRBV19 and TRBJ2-5; TRBD1 matches 9 bases. CDR3 size: 15 residues. The J segment lost 5 bases and the V segment lost 5 bases, leaving 9 bases of the junction unmatched. Germline values: CDR1 LNHDA, CDR2 SQIVND (reference sequence). Here the CDR3 DNA reads TGTGCCAGTAGTCCCGGGACAGGGTCCGCGGAGACCCAGTACTTC. Encoded protein: CASSPGTGSAETQYF.

This clonotype appeared many times. The chain carries TRBV28 and TRBJ2-6, with D unresolved. CDR1 is MDHEN, CDR2 SYDVKM, per germline. The V and J ends lost 1 base and 0 bases respectively, with 10 bases between them. This CDR3 contains 17 residues. The CDR3 here is CASSLSVVSSGANVLTF. The CDR3 nucleotides are TGTGCCAGCAGTTTATCTGTGGTTAGCTCTGGGGCCAACGTCCTGACTTTC.

The rearrangement uses TRBV7-6 and TRBJ2-7; the D gene is possibly TRBD1 (6 bases). Germline assignment: CDR1 SGHVS and CDR2 FNYEAQ. V was trimmed by 4 bases and J by 1 base, leaving 14 bases between them. The CDR3 has 15 residues. CDR3 in DNA: TGTGCCAGCAGCTACCGACAGGACACGTCCTACGAGCAGTACTTC. Protein product: CASSYRQDTSYEQYF.

The chain recombines TRBV7-2 with TRBJ2-7; TRBD1 aligns across 9 bases. CDR1 SGHTA and CDR2 FQGNSA come from the germline V gene. The V and J ends lost 5 bases and 5 bases, in that order; junction bases with no gene match: 7. The CDR3 totals 14 residues. The CDR3: CASSSRDRVDEQYF. The CDR3 DNA follows: TGTGCCAGCAGCAGCCGGGACAGGGTCGACGAGCAGTACTTC. The full variable domain, rest sourced from reference TRBV7-2 and TRBJ2-7, is GAGVSQSPSNKVTEKGKDVELRCDPISGHTALYWYRQSLGQGLEFLIYFQGNSAPDKSGLPSDRFSAERTGGSVSTLTIQRTQQEDSAVYLCASSSRDRVDEQYFGPGTRLTVT.

Only a few counts were recorded for this clonotype. Being one base from a much bigger clone, this may be a read error. The chain uses TRBV4-2 and TRBJ1-2; TRBD1 is a possible D gene (5 bases). The CDR3 has 15 residues. CDR1 and CDR2 (germline): LGHNA, YNFKEQ. V lost 5 bases and J lost 6, with 19 bases in between. This CDR3 is CASSTLLREHDGYTF. DNA of the CDR3: TGTGCCAGCAGCACCCTACTCAGGGAGCATGATGGCTACACCTTC.

The rearrangement joins TRBV20-1 to TRBJ2-5, with 9 nucleotides matching TRBD1. The CDR3 length is 16 residues. The trim removed 0 bases at V and 2 bases at J, leaving 7 bases unmatched. Germline V gene lookup returns CDR1 DFQATT and CDR2 SNEGSKA (reference sequence). Written as DNA, the CDR3 is TGCAGTGCTAGAGATCGTGGGACAGGGAATCAAGAGACCCAGTACTTC. It yields the protein CSARDRGTGNQETQYF.

This clonotype was observed many times. The V and J genes are TRBV10-2 and TRBJ1-1; no firm D call. Germline lookup yields CDR1 WSHSY and CDR2 SAAADI. The CDR3 is 14 residues long. V lost 3 bases and J lost 4, with 12 bases in between. CDR3 in amino acids: CASSEGGLGTEAFF. Written as DNA, the CDR3 is TGCGCCAGCAGTGAAGGAGGGCTGGGCACTGAAGCTTTCTTT.

This clonotype was detected a few times. The chain links TRBV6-5 to TRBJ2-7; D is unresolved. Per the germline V gene, CDR1 is MNHEY and CDR2 is SVGAGI. V was trimmed by 2 bases and J by 2 bases, leaving 7 bases between them. This CDR3 is 13 amino acids long. CDR3 nucleotide sequence: TGTGCCAGCAGTTACAAACAAACCTACGAGCAGTACTTC. Translation: CASSYKQTYEQYF.

The chain is built from TRBV9 and TRBJ2-5, with 9 positions matching TRBD2. The CDR3 is made up of 16 amino acids. V was clipped by 3 bases and J by 5 bases; unmatched bases: 11. CDR1 is SGDLS, CDR2 YYNGEE, per germline. CDR3 protein: CASSATSAGGGETQYF. CDR3 DNA: TGTGCCAGCAGCGCGACATCAGCGGGAGGAGGGGAGACCCAGTACTTC.